Listed below are T cell receptor beta chains from one sample, sequenced in a study of blood T cell repertoires in COVID-19. Data came from immunoSEQ multiplex PCR; TCRdb stores just in-frame clones and leaves some out. The sample yields a few hundred thousand clones, 80% to 90% seen once. Sample: PBMCs or T cells enriched from blood (not recorded which). The source is a man aged 25-45 years who had recovered from COVID-19. Both conserved end residues are part of each CDR3. D genes are given only for firm matches. Clone size is given for some rows only: seen once, a few or many times, or a class if the clone is expanded.

v_call	d_call	j_call	clone_size	cdr3_aa	cdr3_nt
TRBV19	TRBD2	TRBJ2-3	NA	CANLIPPLAGGRTDTQYF	TGTGCCAACTTAATCCCCCCACTAGCGGGGGGGCGAACAGATACGCAGTATTTT
TRBV30	NA	TRBJ1-2	few	CAWIPTGTSYNYGYTF	TGTGCCTGGATTCCTACAGGGACGAGTTATAACTATGGCTACACCTTC
TRBV6-6	NA	TRBJ2-6	NA	CASRGTGVSGANVLTF	TGTGCCAGCAGGGGGACGGGGGTCTCTGGGGCCAACGTCCTGACTTTC
TRBV7-2	NA	TRBJ1-2	NA	CASSLGFGNYGYTF	TGTGCCAGCAGCTTAGGGTTCGGGAACTATGGCTACACCTTC
TRBV3-1/TRBV3-2	TRBD2	TRBJ2-5	NA	CASSQDLLAGGQGETQYF	TGTGCCAGCAGCCAAGATCTCCTAGCGGGGGGGCAGGGAGAGACCCAGTACTTC
TRBV30	NA	TRBJ1-1	NA	CAWSVGGNLEAFF	TGTGCCTGGAGTGTGGGGGGTAACTTGGAAGCTTTCTTT
TRBV2	NA	TRBJ1-2	NA	CASGSGTLDGYTF	TGTGCCAGCGGGAGCGGGACCCTAGATGGCTACACCTTC
TRBV27	NA	TRBJ2-7	once	CASSLSEGLVSYEQYF	TGTGCCAGCAGTTTATCAGAGGGATTGGTGTCCTACGAGCAGTACTTC
TRBV30	TRBD2	TRBJ2-2	NA	CAWSPRPLAGGFSGELFF	TGTGCCTGGAGTCCGCGCCCTCTAGCGGGGGGGTTCTCCGGGGAGCTGTTTTTT
TRBV10-3	NA	TRBJ2-2	NA	CAISISRVLTTGELFF	TGTGCCATCAGTATTAGCAGGGTCCTAACCACCGGGGAGCTGTTTTTT
TRBV7-3	TRBD1	TRBJ1-1	NA	CASRMTGEVNTEAFF	TGTGCCAGCAGAATGACAGGGGAGGTGAACACTGAAGCTTTCTTT
TRBV2	TRBD1	TRBJ2-1	once	CASSKDRASYNEQFF	TGTGCCAGCAGTAAGGACAGGGCCTCCTACAATGAGCAGTTCTTC
TRBV4-3	NA	TRBJ1-4	few	CASSPEAGRREKLFF	TGCGCCAGCAGCCCAGAGGCAGGGAGGCGTGAAAAACTGTTTTTT
TRBV6-2/TRBV6-3	TRBD1	TRBJ1-1	NA	CASSWRGQTTNTEAFF	TGTGCCAGCAGTTGGCGGGGACAGACTACCAACACTGAAGCTTTCTTT
TRBV3-1/TRBV3-2	NA	TRBJ1-1	NA	CASSRRVREGAFF	TGTGCCAGCAGCCGGAGGGTCAGGGAAGGAGCTTTCTTT
TRBV11-1	NA	TRBJ2-5	NA	CASSHQGWTSQETQYF	TGTGCCAGCAGCCATCAGGGCTGGACGTCTCAAGAGACCCAGTACTTC
TRBV5-4	NA	TRBJ1-2	NA	CASSFRDKTYGYTF	TGTGCCAGCAGCTTCCGGGACAAGACCTATGGCTACACCTTC